This passage covers 3 T cell receptor beta chains from one sample sequenced in a study of T cells in Graves' hyperthyroidism and ophthalmopathy. Amplification targeted TCR beta CDR3 regions from RNA transcripts. The TCR CDR3 first-round RT-PCR relied on the HTBI primer set. TCRdb ran MiXCR on the multiplex PCR reads and lists one entry per CDR3 protein. The table has about 480,000 distinct CDR3 sequences, around an eighth seen once. The sequenced sample was blood. All receptors come from a woman younger than 35 with Graves' hyperthyroidism.

This clonotype occurred many times. V gene TRBV7-9 combines with J gene TRBJ1-6; perhaps TRBD1 as D (5 bases). The ends were cut back, 6 bases at V and 5 bases at J, with 14 bases in the middle. The CDR3 is 15 residues long. Germline V gene data show CDR1 as SEHNR and CDR2 as FQNEAQ (reference sequence). CDR3 protein: CASREDGADNSPLHF. CDR3 in DNA: TGTGCCAGCAGGGAGGACGGGGCCGATAATTCACCCCTCCACTTT.

The rearrangement uses TRBV3-1 and TRBJ2-1, with D tentatively TRBD1 or TRBD2 (6 bases each). CDR1 is LGHDT, CDR2 YNNKEL, per germline (reference sequence). The CDR3 loop spans 14 amino acids. Trimming stripped 3 bases from V and 8 bases from J, with 14 bases between. The CDR3, as DNA: TGTGCCAGCAGCCAGACTAAGGGGGGTTATGAGCAGTTCTTC. It codes for CASSQTKGGYEQFF.

In its sample, this clonotype was seen a few times. The V and J genes are TRBV12-5 and TRBJ1-2; unclear D gene. Looked up from germline, CDR1 is LGHNT and CDR2 is FRNRAP. The CDR3 is 19 amino acids. V dropped 4 bases and J dropped 5 bases, with 29 bases sitting between them. The CDR3 DNA is TGTGCTAGTGGTTCGGCACAGAAGAGAACTATGGCTACGAGATATGGCTACACCTTC. It codes for CASGSAQKRTMATRYGYTF.